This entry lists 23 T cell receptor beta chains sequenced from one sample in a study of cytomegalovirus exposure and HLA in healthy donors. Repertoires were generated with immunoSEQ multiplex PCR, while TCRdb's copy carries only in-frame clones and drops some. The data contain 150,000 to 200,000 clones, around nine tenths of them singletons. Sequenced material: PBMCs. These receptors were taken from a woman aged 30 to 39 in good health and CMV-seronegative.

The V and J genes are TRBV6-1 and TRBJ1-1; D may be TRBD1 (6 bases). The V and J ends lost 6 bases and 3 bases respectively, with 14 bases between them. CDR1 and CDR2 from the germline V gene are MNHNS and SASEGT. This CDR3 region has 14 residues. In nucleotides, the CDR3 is TGTGCCAGCAGGGAGACAGGTGGGCACACTGAAGCTTTCTTT. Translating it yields CASRETGGHTEAFF.

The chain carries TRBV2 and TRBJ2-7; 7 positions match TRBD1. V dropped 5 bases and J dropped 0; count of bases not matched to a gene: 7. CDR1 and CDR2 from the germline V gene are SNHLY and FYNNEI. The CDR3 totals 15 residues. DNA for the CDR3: TGTGCCAGCAGTTTAGACAGGGATAGCTCCTACGAGCAGTACTTC. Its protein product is CASSLDRDSSYEQYF.

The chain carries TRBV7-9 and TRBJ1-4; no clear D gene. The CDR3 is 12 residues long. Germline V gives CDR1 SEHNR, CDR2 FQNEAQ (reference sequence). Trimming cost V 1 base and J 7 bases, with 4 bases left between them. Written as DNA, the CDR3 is TGTGCCAGCAGCTTAGTCGGTGAAAAACTGTTTTTT. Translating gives CASSLVGEKLFF.

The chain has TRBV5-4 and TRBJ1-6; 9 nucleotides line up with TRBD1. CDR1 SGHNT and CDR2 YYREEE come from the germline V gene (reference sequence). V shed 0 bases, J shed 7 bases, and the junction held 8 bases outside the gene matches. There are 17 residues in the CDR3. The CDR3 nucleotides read TGTGCCAGCAGCTTGGACAGGGGGCGCTTACGGAATTCACCCCTCCACTTT. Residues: CASSLDRGRLRNSPLHF. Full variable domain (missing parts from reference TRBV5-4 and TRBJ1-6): ETGVTQSPTHLIKTRGQQVTLRCSSQSGHNTVSWYQQALGQGPQFIFQYYREEENGRGNFPPRFSGLQFPNYSSELNVNALELDDSALYLCASSLDRGRLRNSPLHFGNGTRLTVT.

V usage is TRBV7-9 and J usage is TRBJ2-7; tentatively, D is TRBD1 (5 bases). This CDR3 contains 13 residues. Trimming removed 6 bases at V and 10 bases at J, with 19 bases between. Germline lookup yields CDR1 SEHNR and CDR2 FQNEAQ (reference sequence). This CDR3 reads CASSPDDRYVQYF. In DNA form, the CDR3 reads TGTGCCAGCAGTCCCGACGACAGATATGTACAGTACTTC.

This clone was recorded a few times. This CDR3 is CASSRRLYGEQFF. DNA of the CDR3: TGCGCCAGCAGCCGCAGACTGTACGGTGAGCAGTTCTTC. V usage is TRBV4-3 and J usage is TRBJ2-1; D gene ambiguous. The CDR3 covers 13 residues. With 4 bases removed from V and 9 bases from J, the gap between germline ends came to 13 bases. Germline CDR1 reads LGHNA; CDR2 reads YSLEER.

DNA for the CDR3: TGCGCCAGCAGCTTGGGGATGGATTGGGGCAGAGAAAAACTGTTTTTT. Its protein product is CASSLGMDWGREKLFF. V and J are TRBV5-1 and TRBJ1-4; a weak D match, TRBD1 (5 bases). This CDR3 has 16 residues. Germline-derived CDR1 and CDR2 are SGHRS and YFSETQ. Trimming stripped 0 bases from V and 8 bases from J, with 17 bases between. Drawing the rest from reference TRBV5-1 and TRBJ1-4, the complete variable domain is KAGVTQTPRYLIKTRGQQVTLSCSPISGHRSVSWYQQTPGQGLQFLFEYFSETQRNKGNFPGRFSGRQFSNSRSEMNVSTLELGDSALYLCASSLGMDWGREKLFFGSGTQLSVL.

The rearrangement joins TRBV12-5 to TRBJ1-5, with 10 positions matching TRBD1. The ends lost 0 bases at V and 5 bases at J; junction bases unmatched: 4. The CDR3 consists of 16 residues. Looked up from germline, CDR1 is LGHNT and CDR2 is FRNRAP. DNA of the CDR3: TGTGCTAGTGGTTTGGTAGGACAGGGGGGTTATCAGCCCCAGCATTTT. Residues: CASGLVGQGGYQPQHF.

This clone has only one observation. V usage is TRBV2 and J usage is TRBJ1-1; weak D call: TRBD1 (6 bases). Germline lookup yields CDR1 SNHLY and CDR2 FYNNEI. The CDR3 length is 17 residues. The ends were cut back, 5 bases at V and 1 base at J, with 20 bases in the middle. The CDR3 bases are TGTGCCAGCAGTCCCCCGGATCTTCGGACAGCGAACACTGAAGCTTTCTTT. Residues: CASSPPDLRTANTEAFF.

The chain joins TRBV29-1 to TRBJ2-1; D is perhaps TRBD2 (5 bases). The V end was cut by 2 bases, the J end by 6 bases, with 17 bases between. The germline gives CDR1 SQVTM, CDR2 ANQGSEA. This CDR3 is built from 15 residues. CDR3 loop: CSVEFRPSGSNEQFF. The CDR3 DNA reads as TGCAGCGTTGAATTTCGGCCCTCGGGAAGCAATGAGCAGTTCTTC.

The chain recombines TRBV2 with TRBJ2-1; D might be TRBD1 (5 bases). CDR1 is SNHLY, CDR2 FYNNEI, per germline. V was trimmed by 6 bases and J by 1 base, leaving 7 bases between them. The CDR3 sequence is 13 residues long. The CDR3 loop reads CASRQVSYNEQFF. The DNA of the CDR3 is TGTGCCAGCAGACAGGTGTCCTACAATGAGCAGTTCTTC.

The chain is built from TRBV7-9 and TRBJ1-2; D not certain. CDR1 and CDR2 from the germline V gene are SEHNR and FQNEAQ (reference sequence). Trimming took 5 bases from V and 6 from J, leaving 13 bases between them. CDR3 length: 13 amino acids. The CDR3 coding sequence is TGTGCCAGCAGCAAACCGGTTGTAGATGGCTACACCTTC. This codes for CASSKPVVDGYTF.

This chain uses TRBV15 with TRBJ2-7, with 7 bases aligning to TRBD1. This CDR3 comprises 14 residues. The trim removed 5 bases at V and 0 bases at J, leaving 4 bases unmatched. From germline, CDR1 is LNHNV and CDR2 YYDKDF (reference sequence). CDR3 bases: TGTGCCACCAGCTTGACAGGGAGCTCCTACGAGCAGTACTTC. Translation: CATSLTGSSYEQYF.

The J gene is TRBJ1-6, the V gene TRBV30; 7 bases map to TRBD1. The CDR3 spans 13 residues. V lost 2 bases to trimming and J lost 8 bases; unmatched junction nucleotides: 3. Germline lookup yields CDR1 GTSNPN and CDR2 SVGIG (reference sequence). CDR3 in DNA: TGTGCCTGGAGTATAACAGGGGATTCACCCCTCCACTTT. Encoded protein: CAWSITGDSPLHF.

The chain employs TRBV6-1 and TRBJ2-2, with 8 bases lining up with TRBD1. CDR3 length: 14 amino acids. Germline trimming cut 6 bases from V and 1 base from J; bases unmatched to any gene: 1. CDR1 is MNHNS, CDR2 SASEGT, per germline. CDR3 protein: CASSGTGNTGELFF. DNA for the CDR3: TGTGCCAGCAGCGGGACAGGGAACACCGGGGAGCTGTTTTTT.

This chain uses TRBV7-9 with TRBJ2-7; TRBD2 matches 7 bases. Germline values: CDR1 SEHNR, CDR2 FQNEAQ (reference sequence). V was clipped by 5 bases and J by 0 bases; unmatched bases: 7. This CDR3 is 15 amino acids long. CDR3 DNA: TGTGCCAGCAGCCCCCTCGTAGCGGGCTCCTACGAGCAGTACTTC. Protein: CASSPLVAGSYEQYF. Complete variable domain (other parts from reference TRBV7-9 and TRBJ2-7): DTGVSQNPRHKITKRGQNVTFRCDPISEHNRLYWYRQTLGQGPEFLTYFQNEAQLEKSRLLSDRFSAERPKGSFSTLEIQRTEQGDSAMYLCASSPLVAGSYEQYFGPGTRLTVT.

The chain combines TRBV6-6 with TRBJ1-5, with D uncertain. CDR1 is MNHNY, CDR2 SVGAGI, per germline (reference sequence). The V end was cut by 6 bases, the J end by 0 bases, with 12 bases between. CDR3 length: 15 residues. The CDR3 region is CASSPPTDSNQPQHF. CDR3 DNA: TGTGCCAGCAGCCCCCCTACAGATAGCAATCAGCCCCAGCATTTT.

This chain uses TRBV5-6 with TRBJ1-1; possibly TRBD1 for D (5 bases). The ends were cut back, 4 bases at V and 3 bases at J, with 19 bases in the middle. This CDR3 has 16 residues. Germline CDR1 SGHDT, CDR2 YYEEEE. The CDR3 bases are TGTGCCAGCAGCACCACCCCGGGGGGACTGCACACTGAAGCTTTCTTT. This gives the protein CASSTTPGGLHTEAFF. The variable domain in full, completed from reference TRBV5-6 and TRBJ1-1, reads DAGVTQSPTHLIKTRGQQVTLRCSPKSGHDTVSWYQQALGQGPQFIFQYYEEEERQRGNFPDRFSGHQFPNYSSELNVNALLLGDSALYLCASSTTPGGLHTEAFFGQGTRLTVV.

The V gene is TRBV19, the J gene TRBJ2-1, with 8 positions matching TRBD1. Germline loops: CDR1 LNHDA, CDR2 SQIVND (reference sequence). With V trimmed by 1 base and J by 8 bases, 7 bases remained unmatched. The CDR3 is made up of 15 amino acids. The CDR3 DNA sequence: TGTGCCAGTAGTATAGGGACAGGGATTAGTTATGAGCAGTTCTTC. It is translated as CASSIGTGISYEQFF. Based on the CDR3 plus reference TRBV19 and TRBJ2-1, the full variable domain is DGGITQSPKYLFRKEGQNVTLSCEQNLNHDAMYWYRQDPGQGLRLIYYSQIVNDFQKGDIAEGYSVSREKKESFPLTVTSAQKNPTAFYLCASSIGTGISYEQFFGPGTRLTVL.

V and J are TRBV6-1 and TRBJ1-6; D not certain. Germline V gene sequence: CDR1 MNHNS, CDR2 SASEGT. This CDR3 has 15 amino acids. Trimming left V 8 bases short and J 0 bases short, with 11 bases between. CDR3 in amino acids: CASLITSSYNSPLHF. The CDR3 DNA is TGTGCCAGCTTAATTACCAGCTCCTATAATTCACCCCTCCACTTT.

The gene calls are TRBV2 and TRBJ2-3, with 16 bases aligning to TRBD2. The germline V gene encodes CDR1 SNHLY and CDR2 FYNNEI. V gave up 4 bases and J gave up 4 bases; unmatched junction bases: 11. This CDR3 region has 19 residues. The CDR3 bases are TGTGCCAGCAGTGGGTTAGGGACTAGCGGGGGGGCCGGGGCAGATACGCAGTATTTT. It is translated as CASSGLGTSGGAGADTQYF.

In DNA, the CDR3 is TGTGCCACCACGGGGGTGGGTACTGAAGCTTTCTTT. Its protein is CATTGVGTEAFF. V and J are TRBV15 and TRBJ1-1, with D perhaps TRBD1 (5 bases). The CDR3 loop spans 12 amino acids. The V end lost 7 bases, the J end lost 5 bases, and 11 bases lay between the germline ends. Germline V gene lookup returns CDR1 LNHNV and CDR2 YYDKDF (reference sequence). The entire variable domain, with the rest obtained from reference TRBV15 and TRBJ1-1, is as follows: DAMVIQNPRYQVTQFGKPVTLSCSQTLNHNVMYWYQQKSSQAPKLLFHYYDKDFNNEADTPDNFQSRRPNTSFCFLDIRSPGLGDTAMYLCATTGVGTEAFFGQGTRLTVV.

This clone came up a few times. The CDR3 sequence is CASSLDGGGEQYF. Here the CDR3 DNA reads TGTGCCAGCAGCTTAGATGGCGGCGGCGAGCAGTACTTC. This chain uses TRBV7-2 with TRBJ2-7, with unresolved D. Germline lookup yields CDR1 SGHTA and CDR2 FQGNSA. Trimming removed 1 base from V and 6 bases from J, with 10 bases in between. The CDR3 spans 13 residues.